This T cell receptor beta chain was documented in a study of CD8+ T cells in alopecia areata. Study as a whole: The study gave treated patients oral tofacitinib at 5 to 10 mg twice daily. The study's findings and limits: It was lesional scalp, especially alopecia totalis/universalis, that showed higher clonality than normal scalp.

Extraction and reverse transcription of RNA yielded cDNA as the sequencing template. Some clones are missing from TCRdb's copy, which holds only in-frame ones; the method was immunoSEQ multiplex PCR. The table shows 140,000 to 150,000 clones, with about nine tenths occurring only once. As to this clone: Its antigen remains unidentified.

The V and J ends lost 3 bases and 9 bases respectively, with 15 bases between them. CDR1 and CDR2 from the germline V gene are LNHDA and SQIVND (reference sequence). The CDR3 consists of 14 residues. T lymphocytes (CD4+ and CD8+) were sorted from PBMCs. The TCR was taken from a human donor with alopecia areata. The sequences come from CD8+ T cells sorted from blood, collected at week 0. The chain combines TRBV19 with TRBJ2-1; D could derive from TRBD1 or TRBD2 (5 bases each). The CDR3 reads CASSMGESAGEQFF. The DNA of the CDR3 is TGTGCCAGTAGTATGGGGGAGAGTGCGGGTGAGCAGTTCTTC.